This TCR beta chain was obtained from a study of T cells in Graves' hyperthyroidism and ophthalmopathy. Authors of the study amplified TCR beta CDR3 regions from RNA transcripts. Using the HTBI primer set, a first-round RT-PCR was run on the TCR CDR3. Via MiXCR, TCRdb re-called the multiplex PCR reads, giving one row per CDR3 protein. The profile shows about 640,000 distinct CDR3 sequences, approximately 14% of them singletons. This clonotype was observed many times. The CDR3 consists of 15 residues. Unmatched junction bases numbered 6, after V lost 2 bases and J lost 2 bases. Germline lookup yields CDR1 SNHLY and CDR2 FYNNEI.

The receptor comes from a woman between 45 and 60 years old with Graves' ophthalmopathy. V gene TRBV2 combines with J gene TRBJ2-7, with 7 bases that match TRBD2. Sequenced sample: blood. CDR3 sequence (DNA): TGTGCCAGCAGTGAATTGGCGGGAGCAACCTACGAGCAGTACTTC. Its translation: CASSELAGATYEQYF.